These 10 T cell receptor beta chains were all obtained from the same sample, sequenced in a study of cytomegalovirus exposure and HLA in healthy donors (dated by TCRdb to 2015 to 2018). The library was made by the immunoSEQ multiplex PCR assay. A mixture of 60 forward primers for TCR Vbeta segments and 13 reverse primers for TCR Jbeta segments was used in the multiplex PCR. In TCRdb, the immuneACCESS table is reduced to in-frame sequences with V and J assigned. These tables do not hold every clone; where another copy was compared, an unresolved V gene accounts for under half, and the others remain unexplained. The sample has about 140,000 clones on record, roughly 80% of them singletons. Around 10% of the sample is held by the ten biggest clonotypes. The specimen sequenced was PBMCs. The receptors were gathered from a woman between 50 and 59 years old in good health and CMV-seropositive.

There are a few counts of this clone. This CDR3 is CASSLGLAGVYNEQFF. The CDR3 DNA is TGTGCCAGCAGTCTCGGGCTAGCGGGTGTATACAATGAGCAGTTCTTC. The V and J genes are TRBV5-4 and TRBJ2-1; 8 bases agree with TRBD2. V trimming: 5 bases; J trimming: 4 bases; junction bases outside the gene matches: 11. The germline V gene has CDR1 SGHNT and CDR2 YYREEE (reference sequence). This CDR3 has 16 residues.

This clone was seen a single time. The chain uses TRBV2 and TRBJ1-1, with a weak D call TRBD1 (5 bases). The CDR3 sequence is 13 residues long. Germline V gene lookup returns CDR1 SNHLY and CDR2 FYNNEI. Trimming took 9 bases from V and 3 from J, leaving 14 bases between them. The DNA for the CDR3 is TGTGCCAGAACGCAGGGAAGGGACACTGAAGCTTTCTTT. Translation: CARTQGRDTEAFF.

This clone turned up a few times. This chain uses TRBV7-9 with TRBJ1-1; D gene uncertain. The CDR3 loop spans 13 amino acids. CDR1 is SEHNR and CDR2 is FQNEAQ in the germline V gene (reference sequence). The ends were cut back, 3 bases at V and 3 bases at J, with 8 bases in the middle. This chain's CDR3 is CASSFGPYTEAFF. CDR3 nucleotide sequence: TGTGCCAGCAGCTTTGGCCCGTACACTGAAGCTTTCTTT.

This clone was observed a few times. The rearrangement uses TRBV4-2 and TRBJ2-7; weak D call: TRBD2 (7 bases). Deletions cut 1 base from V and 3 bases from J, with 13 bases between. The V gene's germline CDR1 is LGHNA and CDR2 YNFKEQ. This CDR3 has 15 residues. This chain's CDR3 is CASSQVAGASYEQYF. DNA for the CDR3: TGTGCCAGCAGCCAAGTTGCGGGGGCCAGCTACGAGCAGTACTTC.

The gene calls are TRBV4-2 and TRBJ2-5, with 10 bases identical to TRBD2. The V gene end was trimmed by 0 bases and the J gene end by 4 bases; junction bases not matched to a gene: 2. The CDR3 has 15 residues. The germline V gene has CDR1 LGHNA and CDR2 YNFKEQ. The CDR3 spells CASSQEAGGPETQYF. The CDR3 nucleotides are TGTGCCAGCAGCCAAGAAGCGGGGGGGCCAGAGACCCAGTACTTC.

The genes are TRBV29-1 and TRBJ2-5, with no clear D. This CDR3 spans 13 amino acids. With 4 bases removed from V and 4 bases from J, the gap between germline ends came to 13 bases. CDR1 is SQVTM, CDR2 ANQGSEA, per germline. CDR3 DNA sequence: TGCAGCGTTGCCTTGCGGAGCCGAGAGACCCAGTACTTC. It specifies CSVALRSRETQYF.

V and J are TRBV19 and TRBJ2-2, with 8 bases aligning to TRBD1. Looked up from germline, CDR1 is LNHDA and CDR2 is SQIVND (reference sequence). This CDR3 has 15 amino acids. V gave up 6 bases and J gave up 3 bases; unmatched junction bases: 6. CDR3 amino acids: CASSGQGIDTGELFF. CDR3 DNA sequence: TGTGCCAGTAGCGGACAGGGAATAGACACCGGGGAGCTGTTTTTT.

This clone was counted a single time. This chain joins TRBV1 and TRBJ2-1; the D segment call TRBD1 is taken from the table without a DNA check. TRBV1 is an annotated pseudogene. The CDR3 contains 14 residues. The CDR3 sequence is CTSNDRGTYNEQFF. The CDR3 nucleotides are TGCACCAGCAACGACAGGGGTACTTACAATGAGCAGTTCTTC.

This clone was detected a few times. The J gene is TRBJ2-3, the V gene TRBV2, with 11 bases lining up with TRBD1. This CDR3 is built from 14 residues. The germline gives CDR1 SNHLY, CDR2 FYNNEI. After removal of 8 bases from V and 5 bases from J, the junction contained 6 bases not matched to a gene. CDR3 region: CASGGQGVGDTQYF. CDR3 DNA sequence: TGTGCCAGCGGGGGACAGGGGGTGGGAGATACGCAGTATTTT.

This chain joins TRBV27 and TRBJ1-2, with D perhaps matching TRBD1 (5 bases). Trimming left V 4 bases short and J 3 bases short, with 9 bases between. Germline V gene data show CDR1 as MNHEY and CDR2 as SMNVEV (reference sequence). This CDR3 is built from 13 residues. The CDR3, as DNA: TGTGCCAGCAGTTCCAGGGCGGACTATGGCTACACCTTC. This sequence encodes CASSSRADYGYTF.